This TCR beta chain was found in a study of T cell clones after liver transplantation. This CDR3 region has 14 residues. The trim removed 5 bases at V and 7 bases at J, leaving 10 bases unmatched. CDR1 is SNHLY, CDR2 FYNNEI, per germline. Method: immunoSEQ multiplex PCR; TCRdb's copy keeps in-frame clones and lacks some. The sample lists around 70,000 clones; about 92% were seen once. The V and J genes are TRBV2 and TRBJ1-2; 7 bases are a match to TRBD1. The sample was CD4+ T cells from blood, taken about 26 months after liver transplant. The sequence derives from a human patient who received a liver transplant. Some T cells may be provided by the graft donor. CDR3 loop: CASSYYRGFSGYTF. The CDR3, as DNA: TGTGCCAGCAGTTATTACAGGGGTTTTAGTGGCTACACCTTC.